These 28 T cell receptor beta chains share one sample of origin, sequenced in a study of cytomegalovirus exposure and HLA in healthy donors. The PCR used 60 Vbeta and 13 Jbeta primers. This table comes from immunoSEQ multiplex PCR, and its TCRdb copy is limited to in-frame clones, with some not included. The profile shows 150,000 to 200,000 clones, about 86% of them singletons. The material sequenced was PBMCs. Receptor source: a woman aged 18 to 35 in good health and CMV-seropositive.

This chain links TRBV27 with TRBJ1-6; D unresolved. Germline values: CDR1 MNHEY, CDR2 SMNVEV (reference sequence). V was pared by 3 bases and J by 7 bases, with 4 bases between. The CDR3 loop spans 12 amino acids. CDR3 region: CASSFLNSPLHF. The CDR3 DNA reads TGTGCCAGCAGTTTCTTAAATTCACCCCTCCACTTT.

In its sample, this clone was seen a few times. The chain couples TRBV18 to TRBJ2-7; D is perhaps TRBD1 (5 bases). The length of the CDR3 is 15 residues. With 2 bases removed from V and 1 base from J, the gap between germline ends came to 12 bases. Germline V CDR1 and CDR2: KGHSH, LQKENI. The DNA of the CDR3 is TGTGCCAGCTCACCAACAGGTCTTTCATCCTACGAGCAGTACTTC. As protein: CASSPTGLSSYEQYF.

The gene calls are TRBV5-5 and TRBJ1-5; D not certain. The ends were cut back, 1 base at V and 7 bases at J, with 9 bases in the middle. Germline values: CDR1 SGHKS, CDR2 YYEKEE (reference sequence). The CDR3 extends over 13 amino acids. The CDR3 DNA sequence: TGTGCCAGCAGCTTGACGGTTGAACAGCCCCAGCATTTT. Translation gives CASSLTVEQPQHF.

The J gene is TRBJ1-1, the V gene TRBV4-1; D perhaps matches TRBD1 (6 bases). The CDR3 spans 15 residues. Deletions cut 5 bases from V and 7 bases from J, with 20 bases between. Germline lookup yields CDR1 MGHRA and CDR2 YSYEKL. CDR3 sequence reads: CASSFLTRARGEAFF. The CDR3 DNA reads as TGCGCCAGCAGCTTTCTGACACGGGCCAGGGGTGAAGCTTTCTTT.

The CDR3 here is CASSGGTSQYNEQFF. The CDR3 nucleotides read TGTGCCAGCAGTGGAGGGACTAGCCAGTACAATGAGCAGTTCTTC. The V call is TRBV6-5, the J call TRBJ2-1; 9 bases map to TRBD2. Germline CDR1 and CDR2: MNHEY and SVGAGI. With V trimmed by 5 bases and J by 4 bases, 6 bases remained unmatched. The length of the CDR3 is 15 residues.

This clone was recorded once. J is TRBJ1-2 and V is TRBV7-9; unclear D gene. CDR3 size: 12 residues. V was shortened by 3 bases and J by 5 bases, with 7 bases between the two germline ends. The germline V gene encodes CDR1 SEHNR and CDR2 FQNEAQ (reference sequence). CDR3 amino acids: CASSFLEYGYTF. For the CDR3, the DNA is TGTGCCAGCAGCTTTCTAGAGTATGGCTACACCTTC.

This clone was observed once. The gene calls are TRBV29-1 and TRBJ2-5, with D uncertain. The germline V gene has CDR1 SQVTM and CDR2 ANQGSEA. Trimming shortened V by 7 bases and J by 4 bases, and 16 bases separated the two germline ends. The CDR3 loop spans 13 amino acids. CDR3 DNA: TGCAGCGACTACCCCGGCGCGGCAGAGACCCAGTACTTC. This sequence encodes CSDYPGAAETQYF.

In DNA form, the CDR3 reads TGTGCCAGCAGCGGGGGGGGGAGGTCAAACTATGGCTACACCTTC. The encoded protein is CASSGGGRSNYGYTF. J is TRBJ1-2 and V is TRBV5-4; D is perhaps TRBD1 (5 bases). CDR3 length equals 15 residues. Trimming removed 4 bases from V and 2 bases from J, with 15 bases in between. CDR1 and CDR2 from the germline V gene are SGHNT and YYREEE (reference sequence).

The V gene is TRBV11-2, the J gene TRBJ1-4; tentative D call: TRBD1 (5 bases). The CDR3 contains 13 residues. Trimming stripped 3 bases from V and 12 bases from J, with 14 bases between. Germline CDR1 is SGHAT and CDR2 is FQNNGV. The CDR3 spells CASSFTLRGELFF. The CDR3 coding sequence is TGTGCCAGCAGCTTCACATTGCGGGGGGAACTGTTTTTT.

This clone was seen more than once but under ten times. J is TRBJ1-6 and V is TRBV4-1, with 8 bases that match TRBD1. Germline CDR1 is MGHRA and CDR2 is YSYEKL. Trimming took 4 bases from V and 9 from J; bases not matched to a gene: 5. This CDR3 is 14 amino acids long. CDR3 nucleotides: TGCGCCAGCAGCCTCCAGGGGGCTACTTCACCCCTCCACTTT. Translating it yields CASSLQGATSPLHF.

This clone was seen only a few times. V gene TRBV19 combines with J gene TRBJ2-5, with 8 bases that match TRBD1. CDR3 length: 15 amino acids. The germline gives CDR1 LNHDA, CDR2 SQIVND (reference sequence). Germline trimming cut 7 bases from V and 2 bases from J; bases unmatched to any gene: 9. In nucleotides, the CDR3 is TGTGCCAGTACCTCTACGACAGGGGTTCAAGAGACCCAGTACTTC. Residues: CASTSTTGVQETQYF.

The chain couples TRBV4-2 to TRBJ1-5; D is possibly TRBD1 (5 bases). Germline V lookup: CDR1 LGHNA, CDR2 YNFKEQ. The CDR3 is 14 residues long. Trimming took off 4 bases at V and 3 bases at J, with 10 bases between the two ends. This CDR3 reads CASSRGETNQPQHF. The DNA of the CDR3 is TGTGCCAGCAGCCGGGGGGAGACCAATCAGCCCCAGCATTTT.

The chain recombines TRBV29-1 with TRBJ2-3; the D gene is possibly TRBD1 (8 bases). Trimming left V 6 bases short and J 2 bases short, with 24 bases between. Germline CDR1 reads SQVTM; CDR2 reads ANQGSEA. The CDR3 contains 17 residues. In nucleotides, the CDR3 is TGCAGCGTCGCGGGAGCGATCGACAGGGGAGACACAGATACGCAGTATTTT. Protein sequence: CSVAGAIDRGDTDTQYF.

V and J are TRBV29-1 and TRBJ1-1; perhaps TRBD1 as D (6 bases). The CDR3 totals 13 residues. Germline assignment: CDR1 SQVTM and CDR2 ANQGSEA. Trimming stripped 7 bases from V and 6 bases from J, with 18 bases between. CDR3: CSAGDRSFPEAFF. The CDR3, as DNA: TGCAGCGCCGGTGACAGGTCGTTCCCTGAAGCTTTCTTT.

The rearrangement links TRBV6-4 to TRBJ2-3, with a weak D call TRBD2 (6 bases). The germline V gene has CDR1 MRHNA and CDR2 SNTAGT. The V gene lost 3 bases and the J gene lost 2 bases, with 12 bases spanning the gap. This CDR3 has 15 amino acids. CDR3 region: CASSERAGSTDTQYF. The CDR3 DNA sequence: TGTGCCAGCAGTGAGAGGGCGGGGTCCACAGATACGCAGTATTTT.

This clone has just a few counts. The chain combines TRBV11-3 with TRBJ2-5; 7 nucleotides line up with TRBD1. V dropped 5 bases and J dropped 2; count of bases not matched to a gene: 5. Germline CDR1 and CDR2: SGHNT and YENEEA. The CDR3 sequence is 14 residues long. The CDR3 here is CASSARQGQETQYF. In nucleotides, the CDR3 is TGTGCCAGCAGCGCCCGACAGGGACAAGAGACCCAGTACTTC. Based on the CDR3 plus reference TRBV11-3 and TRBJ2-5, the full variable domain is EAGVVQSPRYKIIEKKQPVAFWCNPISGHNTLYWYLQNLGQGPELLIRYENEEAVDDSQLPKDRFSAERLKGVDSTLKIQPAELGDSAVYLCASSARQGQETQYFGPGTRLLVL.

The chain combines TRBV7-9 with TRBJ1-2; D not resolved. The CDR3 covers 15 residues. V gave up 1 base and J gave up 4 bases, with 13 bases separating them. CDR1 is SEHNR and CDR2 is FQNEAQ in the germline V gene (reference sequence). The CDR3 sequence is CASSLVSLLAYGYTF. The CDR3 region has the DNA TGTGCCAGCAGCTTAGTTAGTCTGTTAGCCTATGGCTACACCTTC.

As DNA, the CDR3 is TGTGCCAGCAGCTTGGCCACCTCTAGCGGGGGGGCCGCAGATACGCAGTATTTT. This translates into CASSLATSSGGAADTQYF. The chain employs TRBV5-6 and TRBJ2-3, with 12 positions matching TRBD2. The trim removed 0 bases at V and 4 bases at J, leaving 9 bases unmatched. The V gene's germline CDR1 is SGHDT and CDR2 YYEEEE. This CDR3 contains 18 residues. The complete variable domain, with remaining parts taken from reference TRBV5-6 and TRBJ2-3, reads DAGVTQSPTHLIKTRGQQVTLRCSPKSGHDTVSWYQQALGQGPQFIFQYYEEEERQRGNFPDRFSGHQFPNYSSELNVNALLLGDSALYLCASSLATSSGGAADTQYFGPGTRLTVL.

This clone was recorded once. The chain combines TRBV11-2 with TRBJ1-5; 7 bases match TRBD1. Germline-derived CDR1 and CDR2 are SGHAT and FQNNGV. V dropped 7 bases and J dropped 4; count of bases not matched to a gene: 10. CDR3 length equals 15 residues. In DNA form, the CDR3 reads TGTGCCAGCACCCCCCTGGACAGGTGTAATCAGCCCCAGCATTTT. Translating gives CASTPLDRCNQPQHF.

The chain employs TRBV7-9 and TRBJ1-4, with a weak D call TRBD1 (5 bases). The CDR3 runs 14 residues. The ends were cut back, 4 bases at V and 7 bases at J, with 13 bases in the middle. Germline V lookup: CDR1 SEHNR, CDR2 FQNEAQ (reference sequence). The CDR3 sequence: CASSSPGGGEKLFF. In DNA, the CDR3 is TGTGCCAGCAGCTCCCCGGGGGGTGGTGAAAAACTGTTTTTT.

The rearrangement uses TRBV6-5 and TRBJ1-1; maybe TRBD1 (5 bases). The CDR3 is 14 residues long. Trimming removed 6 bases from V and 0 bases from J, with 11 bases in between. The V gene's germline CDR1 is MNHEY and CDR2 SVGAGI. As DNA, the CDR3 is TGTGCCAGCAGGGCAGGGTGGGTGAACACTGAAGCTTTCTTT. Amino acids: CASRAGWVNTEAFF.

Comments on this clone: The identical CDR3 is also encoded by other nucleotide sequences in the sample. The V and J genes are TRBV7-3 and TRBJ2-3, with D maybe TRBD2 (7 bases). Germline CDR1 SGHTA, CDR2 FQGTGA. The CDR3 runs 15 residues. V was cut by 5 bases and J by 0 bases, with 12 bases left in between. The CDR3 protein is CASSPRGGSTDTQYF. The CDR3 region has the DNA TGTGCCAGCAGCCCCAGGGGAGGGAGCACAGATACGCAGTATTTT.

CDR3 coding DNA: TGTGCCAGCAGCTGGCCAGGGGTGATGTCGCCCCTCCACTTT. This codes for CASSWPGVMSPLHF. The rearrangement joins TRBV5-6 to TRBJ1-6; TRBD1 might be the D (6 bases). V was clipped by 3 bases and J by 13 bases, with 17 bases between them. Germline CDR1 is SGHDT and CDR2 is YYEEEE. The CDR3 is 14 residues long.

V and J are TRBV11-3 and TRBJ2-3; possibly TRBD2 for D (5 bases). The V gene lost 2 bases and the J gene lost 3 bases, with 9 bases spanning the gap. CDR1 is SGHNT, CDR2 YENEEA, per germline. CDR3 length equals 14 residues. CDR3 coding DNA: TGTGCCAGCAGCTTACGGGGTAGTACAGATACGCAGTATTTT. Its translation is CASSLRGSTDTQYF.

V gene TRBV5-1 combines with J gene TRBJ1-1; TRBD1 is a possible D gene (6 bases). The CDR3 has 12 residues. Trimming stripped 6 bases from V and 4 bases from J, with 10 bases between. Germline CDR1 reads SGHRS; CDR2 reads YFSETQ. The CDR3 here is CASKEGGTEAFF. The CDR3 DNA sequence: TGCGCCAGCAAGGAAGGGGGCACTGAAGCTTTCTTT. The whole variable domain, filled in from reference TRBV5-1 and TRBJ1-1, reads KAGVTQTPRYLIKTRGQQVTLSCSPISGHRSVSWYQQTPGQGLQFLFEYFSETQRNKGNFPGRFSGRQFSNSRSEMNVSTLELGDSALYLCASKEGGTEAFFGQGTRLTVV.

The chain has TRBV7-2 and TRBJ2-5; tentatively, D is TRBD2 (6 bases). V lost 2 bases to trimming and J lost 2 bases, with 12 bases between them. Germline V lookup: CDR1 SGHTA, CDR2 FQGNSA. The CDR3 spans 15 residues. The CDR3 nucleotides read TGTGCCAGCAGCTTATGGGGCGGGATTCAAGAGACCCAGTACTTC. This sequence encodes CASSLWGGIQETQYF.

Of note for this clone: Other nucleotide sequences in the sample specify the same CDR3. This rearrangement joins TRBV9 to TRBJ2-7; 8 bases agree with TRBD1. Germline V gives CDR1 SGDLS, CDR2 YYNGEE. V lost 2 bases and J lost 3; bases outside the gene matches: 4. This CDR3 comprises 14 residues. CDR3 DNA: TGTGCCAGCAGCGTTTCCGGACAGGGCTACGAGCAGTACTTC. Protein: CASSVSGQGYEQYF.

This clone was detected only once. The genes are TRBV6-5 and TRBJ2-7; D is perhaps TRBD2 (5 bases). Trimming stripped 5 bases from V and 5 bases from J, with 19 bases between. This CDR3 region has 15 residues. Germline CDR1 and CDR2: MNHEY and SVGAGI. CDR3 sequence (DNA): TGTGCCAGCAGTCACCAGATCCCCGGGATCCACGAGCAGTACTTC. Translating gives CASSHQIPGIHEQYF.